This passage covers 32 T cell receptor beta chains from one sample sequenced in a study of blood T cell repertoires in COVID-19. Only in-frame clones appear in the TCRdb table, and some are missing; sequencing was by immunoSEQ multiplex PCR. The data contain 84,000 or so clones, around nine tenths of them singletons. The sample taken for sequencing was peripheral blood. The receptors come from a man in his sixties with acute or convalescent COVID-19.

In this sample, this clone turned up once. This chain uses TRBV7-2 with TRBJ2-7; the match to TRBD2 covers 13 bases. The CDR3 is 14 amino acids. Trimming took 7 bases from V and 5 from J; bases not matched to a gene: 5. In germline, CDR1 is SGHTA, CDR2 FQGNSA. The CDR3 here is CASTLGLAGDEQYF. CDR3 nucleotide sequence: TGTGCCAGCACCCTAGGACTAGCGGGGGACGAGCAGTACTTC.

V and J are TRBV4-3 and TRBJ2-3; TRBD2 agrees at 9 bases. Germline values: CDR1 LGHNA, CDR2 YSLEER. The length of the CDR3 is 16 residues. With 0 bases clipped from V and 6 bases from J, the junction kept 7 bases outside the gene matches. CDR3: CASSQEGGGGADTQYF. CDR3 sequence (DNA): TGCGCCAGCAGCCAAGAGGGCGGCGGGGGGGCCGATACGCAGTATTTT.

CDR3 protein: CASSQGRTNEKLFF. The CDR3 coding sequence is TGTGCCAGCAGCCAAGGGAGAACCAATGAAAAACTGTTTTTT. The V gene is TRBV3-1 (or the pseudogene TRBV3-2), the J gene TRBJ1-4; D call uncertain. Germline loops: CDR1 LGHDT, CDR2 YNNKEL (reference sequence). V gave up 1 base and J gave up 5 bases, with 8 bases separating them. The CDR3 consists of 14 residues.

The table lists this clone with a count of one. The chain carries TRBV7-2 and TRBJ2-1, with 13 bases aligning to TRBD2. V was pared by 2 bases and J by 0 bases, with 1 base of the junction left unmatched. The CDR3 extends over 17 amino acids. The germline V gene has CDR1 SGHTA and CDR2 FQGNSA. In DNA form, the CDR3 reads TGTGCCAGCAGCTTAACTAGCGGGGGGGCCTCCTACAATGAGCAGTTCTTC. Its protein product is CASSLTSGGASYNEQFF.

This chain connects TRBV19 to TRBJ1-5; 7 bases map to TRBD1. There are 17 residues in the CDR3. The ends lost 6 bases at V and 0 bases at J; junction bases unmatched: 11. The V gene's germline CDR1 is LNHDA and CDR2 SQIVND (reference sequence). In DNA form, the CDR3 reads TGTGCCAGTAGCGACAGGGTCCTGCGGGTTAGCAATCAGCCCCAGCATTTT. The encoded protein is CASSDRVLRVSNQPQHF.

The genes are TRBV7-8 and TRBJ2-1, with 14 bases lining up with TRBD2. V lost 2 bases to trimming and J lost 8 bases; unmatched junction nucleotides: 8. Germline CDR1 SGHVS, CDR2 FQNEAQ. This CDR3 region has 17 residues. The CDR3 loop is CASSLKGLAGAWDEQFF. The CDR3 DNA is TGTGCCAGCAGCTTAAAGGGACTAGCGGGGGCTTGGGATGAGCAGTTCTTC.

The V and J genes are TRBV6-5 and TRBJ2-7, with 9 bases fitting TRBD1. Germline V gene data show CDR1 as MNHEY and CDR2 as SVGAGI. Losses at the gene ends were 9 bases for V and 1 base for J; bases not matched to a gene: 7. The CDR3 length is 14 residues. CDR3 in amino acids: CASEPGQGSYEQYF. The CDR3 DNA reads TGTGCCAGTGAGCCGGGACAGGGTTCCTACGAGCAGTACTTC.

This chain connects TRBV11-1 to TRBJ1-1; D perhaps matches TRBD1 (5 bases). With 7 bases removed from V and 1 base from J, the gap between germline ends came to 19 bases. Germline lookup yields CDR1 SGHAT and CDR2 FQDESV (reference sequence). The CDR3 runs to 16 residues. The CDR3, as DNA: TGTGCCAGCATCCCGCGAAGGGGCAGAAAGAACACTGAAGCTTTCTTT. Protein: CASIPRRGRKNTEAFF. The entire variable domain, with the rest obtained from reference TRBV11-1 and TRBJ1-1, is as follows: EAEVAQSPRYKITEKSQAVAFWCDPISGHATLYWYRQILGQGPELLVQFQDESVVDDSQLPKDRFSAERLKGVDSTLKIQPAELGDSAMYLCASIPRRGRKNTEAFFGQGTRLTVV.

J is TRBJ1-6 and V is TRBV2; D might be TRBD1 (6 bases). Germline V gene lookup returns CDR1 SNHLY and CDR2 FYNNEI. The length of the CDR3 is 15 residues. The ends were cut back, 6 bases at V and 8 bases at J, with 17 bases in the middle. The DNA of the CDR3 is TGTGCCAGCAGGCGACTCCGGGACACCGATTCACCCCTCCACTTT. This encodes CASRRLRDTDSPLHF.

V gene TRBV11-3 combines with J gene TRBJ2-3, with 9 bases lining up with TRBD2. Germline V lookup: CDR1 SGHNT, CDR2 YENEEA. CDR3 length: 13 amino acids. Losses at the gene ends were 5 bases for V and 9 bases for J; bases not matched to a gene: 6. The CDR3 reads CASSILSGGTQYF. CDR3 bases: TGTGCCAGCAGCATTCTCAGCGGGGGGACGCAGTATTTT.

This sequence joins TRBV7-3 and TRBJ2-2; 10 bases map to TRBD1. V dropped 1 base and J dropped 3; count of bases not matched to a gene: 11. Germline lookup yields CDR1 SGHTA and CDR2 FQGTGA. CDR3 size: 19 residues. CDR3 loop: CASSLINPVGQGYTGELFF. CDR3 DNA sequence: TGTGCCAGCAGCTTAATAAATCCTGTGGGACAGGGGTACACCGGGGAGCTGTTTTTT.

The CDR3 sequence is CASSSSTGANEKLFF. DNA of the CDR3: TGTGCCAGCAGCTCTTCGACCGGAGCTAATGAAAAACTGTTTTTT. The chain couples TRBV7-8 to TRBJ1-4; D unclear. In germline, CDR1 is SGHVS, CDR2 FQNEAQ. The CDR3 length is 15 residues. Trimming took off 4 bases at V and 3 bases at J, with 12 bases between the two ends. Filled out from reference TRBV7-8 and TRBJ1-4, the complete variable domain reads GAGVSQSPRYKVAKRGQDVALRCDPISGHVSLFWYQQALGQGPEFLTYFQNEAQLDKSGLPSDRFFAERPEGSVSTLKIQRTQQEDSAVYLCASSSSTGANEKLFFGSGTQLSVL.

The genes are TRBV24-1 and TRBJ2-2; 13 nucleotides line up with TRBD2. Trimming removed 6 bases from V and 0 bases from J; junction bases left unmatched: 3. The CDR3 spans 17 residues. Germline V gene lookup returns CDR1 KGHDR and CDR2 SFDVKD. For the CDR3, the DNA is TGTGCCACCAGTTCAGGACTAGCGGGGGCGAACACCGGGGAGCTGTTTTTT. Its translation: CATSSGLAGANTGELFF.

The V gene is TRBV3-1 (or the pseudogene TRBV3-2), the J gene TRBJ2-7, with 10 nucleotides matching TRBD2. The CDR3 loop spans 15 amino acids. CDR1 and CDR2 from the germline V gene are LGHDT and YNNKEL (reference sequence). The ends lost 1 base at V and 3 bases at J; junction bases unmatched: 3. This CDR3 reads CASSQGLAGVYEQYF. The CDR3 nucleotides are TGTGCCAGCAGCCAAGGGCTAGCGGGGGTCTACGAGCAGTACTTC.

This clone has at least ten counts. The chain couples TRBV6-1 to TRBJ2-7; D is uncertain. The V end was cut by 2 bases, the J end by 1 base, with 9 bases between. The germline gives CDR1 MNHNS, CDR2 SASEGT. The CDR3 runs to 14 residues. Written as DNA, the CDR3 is TGTGCCAGCAGTGAACAGGAAGGTTCCTACGAGCAGTACTTC. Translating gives CASSEQEGSYEQYF.

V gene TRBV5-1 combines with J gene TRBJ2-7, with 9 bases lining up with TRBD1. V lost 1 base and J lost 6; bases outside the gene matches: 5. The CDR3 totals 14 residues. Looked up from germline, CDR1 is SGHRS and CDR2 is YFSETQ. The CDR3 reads CASSLRQGDSEQYF. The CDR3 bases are TGCGCCAGCAGCTTGAGACAGGGGGACAGCGAGCAGTACTTC.

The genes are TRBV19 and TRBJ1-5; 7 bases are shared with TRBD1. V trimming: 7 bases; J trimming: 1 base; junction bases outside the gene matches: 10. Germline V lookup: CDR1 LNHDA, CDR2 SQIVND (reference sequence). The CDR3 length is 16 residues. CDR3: CASKQGEVRSNQPQHF. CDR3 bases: TGTGCCAGTAAGCAGGGGGAAGTTCGGAGCAATCAGCCCCAGCATTTT.

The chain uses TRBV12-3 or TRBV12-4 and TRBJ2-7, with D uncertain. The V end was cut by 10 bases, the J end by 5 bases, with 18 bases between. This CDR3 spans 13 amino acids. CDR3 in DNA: TGTGCCACCGCAACCTCGGGTGTAAACGAGCAGTACTTC. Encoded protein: CATATSGVNEQYF.

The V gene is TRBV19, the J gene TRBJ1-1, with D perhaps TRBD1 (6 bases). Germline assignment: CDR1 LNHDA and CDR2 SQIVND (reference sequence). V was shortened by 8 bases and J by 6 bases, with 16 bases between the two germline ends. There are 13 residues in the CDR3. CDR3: CASRGGSDPEAFF. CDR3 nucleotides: TGTGCCAGTCGGGGGGGCAGCGACCCTGAAGCTTTCTTT.

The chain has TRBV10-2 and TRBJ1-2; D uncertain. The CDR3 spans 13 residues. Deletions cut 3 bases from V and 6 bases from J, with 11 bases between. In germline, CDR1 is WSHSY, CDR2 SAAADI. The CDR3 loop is CASSDFNRDGYTF. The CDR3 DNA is TGCGCCAGCAGTGACTTTAATCGGGATGGCTACACCTTC.

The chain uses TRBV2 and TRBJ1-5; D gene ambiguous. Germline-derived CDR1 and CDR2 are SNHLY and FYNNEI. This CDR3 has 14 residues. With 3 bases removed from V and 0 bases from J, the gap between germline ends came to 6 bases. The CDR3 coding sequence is TGTGCCAGCAGTGACAGACTTAGCAATCAGCCCCAGCATTTT. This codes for CASSDRLSNQPQHF.

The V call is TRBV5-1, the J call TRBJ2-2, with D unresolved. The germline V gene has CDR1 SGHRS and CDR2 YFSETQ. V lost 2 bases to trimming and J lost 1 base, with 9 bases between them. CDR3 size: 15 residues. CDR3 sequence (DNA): TGCGCCAGCAGCTTAGAACAGCAGAACACCGGGGAGCTGTTTTTT. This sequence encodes CASSLEQQNTGELFF.

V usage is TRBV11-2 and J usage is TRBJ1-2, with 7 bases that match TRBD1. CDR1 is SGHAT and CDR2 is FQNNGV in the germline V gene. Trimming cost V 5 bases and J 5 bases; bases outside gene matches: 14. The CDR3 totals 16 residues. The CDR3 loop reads CASSLDGYRGWYGYTF. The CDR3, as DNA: TGTGCCAGCAGCCTCGACGGCTACAGGGGTTGGTATGGCTACACCTTC.

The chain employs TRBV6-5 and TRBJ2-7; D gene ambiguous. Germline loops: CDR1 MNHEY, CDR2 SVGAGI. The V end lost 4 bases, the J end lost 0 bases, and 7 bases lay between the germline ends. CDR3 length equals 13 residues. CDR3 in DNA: TGTGCCAGCAGTTTCGACAACTCCTACGAGCAGTACTTC. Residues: CASSFDNSYEQYF.

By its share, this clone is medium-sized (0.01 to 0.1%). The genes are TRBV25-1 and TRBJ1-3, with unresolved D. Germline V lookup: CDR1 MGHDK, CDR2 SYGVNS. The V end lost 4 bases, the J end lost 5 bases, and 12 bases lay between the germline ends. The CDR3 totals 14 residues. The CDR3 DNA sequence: TGTGCCAGCAGTGGGCCAACGAGGAGAAACACCATATATTTT. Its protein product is CASSGPTRRNTIYF.

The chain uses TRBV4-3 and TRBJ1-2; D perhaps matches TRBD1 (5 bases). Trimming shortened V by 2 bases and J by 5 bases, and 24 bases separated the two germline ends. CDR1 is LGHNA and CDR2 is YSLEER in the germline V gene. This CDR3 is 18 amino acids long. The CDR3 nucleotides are TGCGCCAGCAGCCAAACAGGCCCCCAATTCGCGCTTGGGTATGGCTACACCTTC. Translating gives CASSQTGPQFALGYGYTF.

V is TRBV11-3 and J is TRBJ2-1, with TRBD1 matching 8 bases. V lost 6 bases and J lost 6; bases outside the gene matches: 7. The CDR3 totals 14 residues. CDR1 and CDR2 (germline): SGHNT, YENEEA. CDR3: CASSIHRGVNEQFF. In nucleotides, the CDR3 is TGTGCCAGCAGTATCCACAGGGGGGTCAATGAGCAGTTCTTC.

CDR3 region: CASSLAAGGRNEQFF. The CDR3 bases are TGTGCCAGCAGCTTAGCAGCGGGGGGGCGAAATGAGCAGTTCTTC. The chain links TRBV7-3 to TRBJ2-1; 10 nucleotides agree with TRBD2. Germline loops: CDR1 SGHTA, CDR2 FQGTGA. This CDR3 region has 15 residues. The V segment lost 2 bases and the J segment 7 bases; nucleotides outside the gene matches: 5.

The CDR3 region is CASSLAILFLAGDEQFF. The CDR3 region has the DNA TGTGCCAGCAGCTTAGCGATACTTTTCCTAGCGGGCGATGAGCAGTTCTTC. The J gene is TRBJ2-1, the V gene TRBV7-9; 8 bases line up with TRBD2. Germline CDR1 is SEHNR and CDR2 is FQNEAQ (reference sequence). This CDR3 contains 17 residues. J was trimmed by 8 bases and V by 0 bases; bases with no gene match: 12.

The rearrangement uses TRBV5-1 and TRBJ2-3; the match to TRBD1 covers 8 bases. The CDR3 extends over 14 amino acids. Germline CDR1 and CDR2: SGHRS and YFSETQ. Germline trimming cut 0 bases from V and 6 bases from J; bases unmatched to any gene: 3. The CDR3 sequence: CASSLETGADTQYF. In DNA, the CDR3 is TGCGCCAGCAGCTTGGAGACAGGGGCCGATACGCAGTATTTT.

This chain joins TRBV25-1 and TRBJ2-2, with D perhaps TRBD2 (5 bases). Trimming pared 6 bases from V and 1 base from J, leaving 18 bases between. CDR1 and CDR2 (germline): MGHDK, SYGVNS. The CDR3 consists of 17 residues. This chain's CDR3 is CASSQGSQVLNTGELFF. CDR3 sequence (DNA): TGTGCCAGCAGCCAAGGGAGTCAGGTCTTGAACACCGGGGAGCTGTTTTTT.

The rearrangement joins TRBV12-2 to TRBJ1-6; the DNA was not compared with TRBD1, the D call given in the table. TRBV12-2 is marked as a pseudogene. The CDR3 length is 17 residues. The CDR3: CASPLQGANSDNSPLHF. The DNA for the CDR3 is TGTGCAAGTCCCCTCCAGGGGGCGAATAGTGATAATTCACCCCTCCACTTT.